This TCR beta chain comes out of a study of cytomegalovirus exposure and HLA in healthy donors (dated by TCRdb to the late 2010s). General notes on the study: According to an earlier analysis of several hundred of the donors, some 180 million T cells yielded approximately 120 million unique TCR beta sequences and about 300 Gb of sequence data. An early release covering roughly 600 HLA-typed donors comprised about 310 gigabases of sequencing data and around 80 million unique TCR sequences. Among the roughly 400 genotyped donors, about 85% belonged to the genetic ancestry cluster associated with self-reported Caucasian donors. The aim of the study was to test whether cataloging public T cell receptors could identify signatures of past pathogen exposure. The study profiled the T cell repertoires of around 700 subjects by immunosequencing and related them to cytomegalovirus serostatus. A separate validation cohort of roughly 120 different subjects was used in addition to the 666-subject first cohort. The study combined high-throughput TCR immunosequencing, statistical association of individual TCRs with disease status, and machine learning to predict cytomegalovirus infection status. In a later analysis, previously published TCR beta repertoires from 500 to 750 donors were re-analyzed and high-resolution HLA genotyping was added so that TCR occurrence patterns could be studied. The later analysis used no new phenotypic data to find candidate immune exposures, relying instead on TCR beta sequences and their occurrence across donors. An earlier analysis of some 600 of the donors applied high-throughput TCR beta sequencing to assess whether each TCR beta V gene segment acted as functional or pseudogenic. Donor age, sex, ethnicity and CMV serostatus were compiled together with the repertoire data. In a later genetic analysis, genome-wide SNP genotypes for about three fifths of the 666 donors were used, and that subset was treated as a discovery cohort. All discovery cohort repertoires had been generated on a single sequencing platform. Class I and class II HLA loci were covered by the typing at four-digit resolution. Typing coverage differed by locus: A, B, C, DRB1 and DQB1 were typed in about 620-630 donors, DQA1 in about 500, DPA1 in 600 to 610, and DPB1 in roughly 470. Four or five DR-DQ haplotypes were handled as single units for association and clustering because linkage in the cohort was strong. Among about 410 genotyped donors of the cohort, an average of roughly 230,000 unique TCR beta nucleotide sequences was sequenced per donor, of which roughly 18% were non-productive. Overall study outcomes, separate from this receptor: According to a later genetic analysis, donors in an Asian-associated ancestry cluster had fewer N-insertions in productive TCRs than the approximately 610-donor mean. The presence/absence analyses assumed that sequencing depth was roughly uniform across donors, and that assumption may not be true. In a later analysis, most CMV-associated TCR beta chains were found to appear HLA-restricted, with HLA associations seemingly driven largely by CMV exposure. Because the 87-base-pair reads could not distinguish some IMGT-functional V segments, including TRBV6-2 and TRBV6-3, those segments were excluded. Strong co-occurrence of HLA alleles, especially DR and DQ, made assigning TCR associations to individual alleles difficult. In a later analysis, 15,000 to 20,000 TCR beta sequences were associated with specific HLA alleles at a false discovery rate of 0.05. In both the original and validation cohorts, the classifier was reported to diagnose cytomegalovirus status with high specificity and sensitivity. This cohort had only TCR beta chains sequenced, and the lack of alpha or paired-chain data limited which features could be detected. The authors suggested that the approach could potentially be generalized to other disease states and immunological phenotypes. Because counts were too low, approximately 18 rarely observed V segments, including chromosome 9 orphons, were excluded from the earlier analysis of around 590 of the donors. A cluster of highly shared sequence variants was judged likely to represent a technical artifact of the sequencing pipeline. A total of around 150 TCR beta chains were listed by the study as associated with cytomegalovirus. Broadly in line with IMGT annotations, most TCR beta V segments showed up in productive rearrangements about 87% or about 30% of the time in an earlier analysis of 450 to 750 of the donors. Correlated functional status among segregating V segments might be attributable to linkage disequilibrium, but an unknown experimental factor could not be ruled out. A later analysis reported that several top co-occurrence clusters appeared linked to parvovirus B19, influenza, CMV and Epstein-Barr virus. Immune exposure information for the cohort was limited to CMV serostatus. Most TCR sequences were observed very rarely across donors, whereas some public TCRs were present in many individuals. In a later analysis, TCR association rates were found to vary across HLA loci, with the most associated TCRs seen for DRB1 alleles and the fewest for HLA-C alleles. Because HLA typing was unavailable for some donors at each locus, only the typed subset was used in association tests. V-gene and J-gene trimming of TCR beta chains was associated with a missense DCLRE1C variant in a later genetic analysis, and the association was replicated in an independent cohort. In vitro tests confirmed that a few of the cytomegalovirus-associated TCR beta chains recognize cytomegalovirus antigens. A further reported finding was that TCR beta sequences accurately predicted the HLA-A and HLA-B alleles for most subjects in the first cohort. In a later analysis, HLA-associated TCR beta chains showed more clonal expansion and lower generation probabilities than non-associated chains that were equally common.

Note on this clone: The antigen it recognizes is unknown. Base qualities are not recorded, but no much larger clone differs from it by a single base.

Libraries came from the immunoSEQ multiplex PCR assay. A mixture of 60 forward primers for TCR Vbeta segments and 13 reverse primers for TCR Jbeta segments was used in the multiplex PCR. A multiplex PCR assay on genomic DNA amplified the CDR3 region of rearranged TCR beta genes. The Illumina HiSeq System was used to sequence the amplified TCR beta libraries as 87-base-pair reads. From the authors' description of their analysis: A later analysis tallied roughly 80 million unique TCR beta chains across the 666 repertoires, and about 12 million of those chains were shared by two or more donors. To remove PCR and sequencing errors, raw reads were error-corrected and collapsed into unique sequences using a nearest-neighbor algorithm that merged closely related sequences. To assign V, D and J gene segments, CDR3 sequences were aligned to IMGT reference sequences. For a sequence to be retained, a match of at least six nucleotides was required to both a V gene segment and a J gene segment. Rearrangements were classified as productive when the CDR3 lacked stop codons and remained in frame with V and J, and all other rearrangements were classified as non-productive. CDR3 was defined by IMGT convention, running from the second conserved V-encoded cysteine to the conserved J-encoded phenylalanine. The earlier analysis of about 570 of the donors excluded any sequence lacking an unambiguous match to a single V gene segment. In an earlier analysis of approximately 590 of the donors, a V segment was called functional when productive rearrangements were above 56.7%, and segregating when the standard deviation between donors exceeded 5%. A statistical classification framework was developed to diagnose cytomegalovirus status using the catalog of TCR beta chain sequences. A later analysis assigned V and J genes by comparing TCR nucleotide sequences with IMGT/GENE-DB human TR gene sequences. Using the TCRdist pipeline, a later analysis assigned CDR3 sequences along with most-parsimonious VDJ recombination scenarios. In a later analysis, each TCR beta chain was defined by its CDR3 amino acid sequence together with its V-gene family, and reads lacking a unique V-gene family were excluded. In a later analysis, 450 to 600 highly shared, low-generation-probability nucleotide sequences were removed to address suspected cross-contamination and a sequencing artifact. For each public chain, a later analysis derived a clonal expansion index from normalized ranks of inferred template counts within each repertoire. In a later analysis, generation probabilities were computed with a VDJ recombination model fitted to out-of-frame rearrangements, and the resulting probabilities were checked against IGoR. In a later analysis, hypergeometric tests were used to score TCR-TCR, TCR-HLA and TCR-CMV co-occurrence, with a repertoire-size bias correction applied to TCR pairs. A later analysis estimated false discovery rates by permuting HLA or CMV assignments 20 times. In a later analysis, co-occurring TCRs were grouped using DBSCAN, with TCRdist sequence similarity added in when clustering inside HLA-allele-positive subsets. Co-occurrence clustering excluded repertoires with fewer than 30,000 or more than 120,000 public chains, plus five with anomalous nucleotide sharing. Here the immuneACCESS table is served through TCRdb, limited to in-frame sequences with V and J called. Missing clones are a known gap in these copies; in checked studies unresolved V genes cover under half, and the rest lacks a known reason. The V and J calls and the clone size are those of that table, but D and trimming were determined from the DNA. Present in this sample are over 75,000 clones, about 66% of which were seen just once. Around 2.3% of the sample is held by the ten biggest clonotypes.

In total, 600 or so healthy bone marrow donors made up the cohort. All cohort members were sampled while nominally healthy, although unrecorded immune exposures were likely present. The donor tested CMV seronegative, placing the donor among the 350 or so seronegative members of the cohort. A peripheral blood sample was collected from each donor, and TCR beta sequencing was performed on peripheral blood mononuclear cells. The Qiagen DNeasy Blood Extraction Kit was used to extract genomic DNA from the blood cell samples. The CDR3 has 17 amino acids, counting the end cysteine and phenylalanine. Of the read, only the CDR3 DNA is kept; its 51 bases are in frame from base 1. V is clipped by 6 bases and J by 3 bases, and the sequence between their germline boundaries is 21 bases long. CDR1 and CDR2 are drawn from the germline V gene (reference sequence): MNHEY, SMNVEV.

The specimen sequenced was PBMCs. This chain joins TRBV27 to TRBJ1-3; TRBD1 might be the D gene, on 5 matching bases. The clonotype comes from a man aged 30-40 years in good health and CMV-seronegative. The DNA is TGTGCCAGCAGGCCCGGGGGGGTCAGCGCGGTTGGAAACACCATATATTTT. It specifies CASRPGGVSAVGNTIYF.